This is a list of T cell receptor beta chains from one sample in a study of T cell responses to AZD1222 COVID-19 vaccine. TCRdb's copy holds only in-frame clones and misses some; the assay was immunoSEQ multiplex PCR. The sample has 180,000 or so clones, more than 75% seen once. Specimen: peripheral blood, collected 28 days after the second AZD1222 dose. These receptors were taken from an adult who received the AZD1222 COVID-19 vaccine. CDR3s include the opening cysteine and the closing phenylalanine or tryptophan. D genes are given only for firm matches. Clone size is not always given. Where it is, it says once, few, many or a class for expanded clones.

>TRBV7-9|TRBJ1-1|once|.
CASSLAQVGDQAFF
TGTGCCAGCAGCTTAGCCCAAGTGGGGGATCAAGCTTTCTTT
>TRBV25-1|TRBJ2-5|.|TRBD1
CASRRQGEETQYF
TGTGCCAGCAGACGACAGGGGGAGGAGACCCAGTACTTC
>TRBV19|TRBJ1-5|.|TRBD1
CASSIRQGNSNQPQHF
TGTGCCAGTAGTATCAGACAGGGCAATAGCAATCAGCCCCAGCATTTT
>TRBV9|TRBJ2-7|.|TRBD2
CASSVGRGNSYEQYF
TGTGCCAGCAGCGTAGGGCGGGGGAATTCCTACGAGCAGTACTTC
>TRBV6-5|TRBJ2-5|.|TRBD2
CASRGAGVPQETQYF
TGTGCCAGCAGGGGCGCGGGAGTCCCACAAGAGACCCAGTACTTC
>TRBV3-1/TRBV3-2|TRBJ2-7|.|TRBD1
CASSLTGAGEQYF
TGTGCCAGCAGTCTCACAGGGGCGGGTGAGCAGTACTTC
>TRBV2|TRBJ2-3|.|TRBD2
CASSGQTGGDTQYF
TGTGCCAGCAGTGGACAGACGGGAGGAGATACGCAGTATTTT
>TRBV7-2|TRBJ2-1|.|TRBD1
CASSLASGTVSYNEQFF
TGTGCCAGCAGCTTAGCGAGTGGGACAGTCTCCTACAATGAGCAGTTCTTC
>TRBV9|TRBJ1-5|.|.
CASSVEGLTGQPQHF
TGTGCCAGCAGCGTAGAGGGACTCACTGGGCAGCCCCAGCATTTT
>TRBV24-1|TRBJ2-1|.|.
CATSAGESSYNEQFF
TGTGCCACCAGTGCCGGGGAGAGCTCCTACAATGAGCAGTTCTTC
>TRBV12-2|TRBJ2-7|once|.
CASRLRTSGRASSYEQYF
TGTGCAAGTCGCCTACGGACTAGCGGGAGGGCCAGCTCCTACGAGCAGTACTTC
>TRBV9|TRBJ2-2|.|TRBD2
CASSPWAGEATGELFF
TGTGCCAGCAGCCCTTGGGCGGGAGAGGCTACCGGGGAGCTGTTTTTT
>TRBV19|TRBJ2-1|.|TRBD2
CASSIRLAGESEQFF
TGTGCCAGTAGTATACGGCTAGCGGGAGAAAGTGAGCAGTTCTTC
>TRBV6-5|TRBJ2-1|.|.
CASIGGEGSYNEQFF
TGTGCCAGCATCGGCGGAGAGGGCTCCTACAATGAGCAGTTCTTC
>TRBV5-1|TRBJ2-7|once|TRBD1
CASSFDRGPYEQYF
TGCGCCAGCAGCTTTGACAGGGGGCCCTACGAGCAGTACTTC
>TRBV5-6|TRBJ2-7|.|TRBD1
CASSLGDRDYEQYF
TGTGCCAGCAGCTTGGGGGACAGGGACTACGAGCAGTACTTC
>TRBV5-6|TRBJ1-2|.|.
CASSLGGRANYGYTF
TGTGCCAGCAGCTTGGGGGGGAGAGCTAACTATGGCTACACCTTC
>TRBV5-4|TRBJ2-5|.|.
CASSSPGQGRGSGTQYF
TGTGCCAGCAGCTCCCCGGGACAAGGGAGGGGGTCAGGGACCCAGTACTTC
>TRBV18|TRBJ1-6|.|TRBD1
CASSPGTDSPLHF
TGTGCCAGCTCACCGGGGACAGACTCACCCCTCCACTTT
>TRBV24-1|TRBJ1-2|.|TRBD1
CATSDLQGSLPNGYTF
TGTGCCACCAGTGATTTACAGGGGTCACTGCCAAATGGCTACACCTTC
>TRBV28|TRBJ2-7|once|TRBD2
CASSLTSGIYEQYF
TGTGCCAGCAGTTTGACTAGCGGGATCTACGAGCAGTACTTC
>TRBV28|TRBJ2-7|.|.
CAVQGSSYEQYF
TGTGCCGTGCAGGGGAGCTCCTACGAGCAGTACTTC
>TRBV2|TRBJ1-2|few|.
CASSDQGVRTPGTF
TGTGCCAGCAGTGATCAGGGAGTCCGGACCCCGGGCACCTTC
>TRBV7-9|TRBJ2-1|.|.
CASSRPGGGNNEQFF
TGTGCCAGCAGTCGTCCTGGCGGTGGCAACAATGAGCAGTTCTTC
>TRBV6-6|TRBJ2-1|.|TRBD2
CASSQKGTSGRPYNEQFF
TGTGCCAGCAGTCAAAAAGGGACTAGCGGGAGGCCCTACAATGAGCAGTTCTTC
>TRBV28|TRBJ2-7|.|TRBD1
CASSTILWDRVTYEQYF
TGTGCCAGCAGTACTATCCTTTGGGACAGGGTGACCTACGAGCAGTACTTC
>TRBV30|TRBJ2-3|.|.
CAWSNPRGDTQYF
TGTGCCTGGAGTAACCCTCGGGGGGATACGCAGTATTTT
>TRBV12-5|TRBJ2-2|.|.
CASGIGMAGELFF
TGTGCTAGTGGGATAGGGATGGCCGGGGAGCTGTTTTTT
>TRBV28|TRBJ2-1|.|.
CASSLPSIDEQFF
TGTGCCAGCAGTTTACCTAGTATCGATGAGCAGTTCTTC
>TRBV11-1|TRBJ2-1|once|.
CASSLAGDSYNEQFF
TGTGCCAGCAGCTTGGCCGGAGACTCCTACAATGAGCAGTTCTTC
>TRBV7-3|TRBJ2-3|.|.
CASSSGPVDTQYF
TGTGCCAGCAGCTCGGGACCGGTGGATACGCAGTATTTT
>TRBV7-3|TRBJ2-1|.|TRBD1
CASSRRDRGHEQFF
TGTGCCAGCAGCCGTAGGGACAGGGGGCATGAGCAGTTCTTC
>TRBV7-9|TRBJ2-3|.|.
CASSLGGVWVTDTQYF
TGTGCCAGCAGCTTAGGGGGGGTATGGGTCACAGATACGCAGTATTTT
>TRBV28|TRBJ1-6|.|TRBD1
CASSSGQGSSPLHF
TGTGCCAGCAGTTCAGGACAGGGGTCTTCACCCCTCCACTTT
>TRBV9|TRBJ1-1|.|TRBD1
CASSVSTGLNTEAFF
TGTGCCAGCAGCGTCTCGACAGGGCTGAACACTGAAGCTTTCTTT
>TRBV27|TRBJ2-7|.|.
CAVSYEQYF
TGTGCCGTCTCCTACGAGCAGTACTTC
>TRBV7-9|TRBJ2-7|.|.
CASSPETRNYEQYF
TGTGCCAGCAGTCCCGAGACACGAAACTACGAGCAGTACTTC
>TRBV14|TRBJ2-3|.|.
CASSQLGGPTDTQYF
TGTGCCAGCAGCCAGTTGGGCGGACCCACAGATACGCAGTATTTT
>TRBV19|TRBJ2-7|once|TRBD1
CASSRDRGQNEQYF
TGTGCCAGTAGTCGGGACAGGGGGCAAAACGAGCAGTACTTC
>TRBV28|TRBJ2-7|few|TRBD2
CASSFALAVLSYEQYF
TGTGCCAGCAGTTTCGCCCTAGCGGTGTTATCCTACGAGCAGTACTTC
>TRBV30|TRBJ2-3|.|.
CAWSYIAETQYF
TGTGCCTGGAGTTATATAGCGGAAACGCAGTATTTT
>TRBV4-1|TRBJ2-5|.|.
CASSPPGRVTQETQYF
TGCGCCAGCAGCCCCCCCGGGCGGGTAACCCAAGAGACCCAGTACTTC
>TRBV7-2|TRBJ2-1|.|.
CASSFYGVEQFF
TGTGCCAGCAGCTTCTATGGGGTGGAGCAGTTCTTC
>TRBV20-1|TRBJ1-1|.|.
CSAPIWRAFF
TGCAGTGCTCCTATCTGGAGGGCTTTCTTT
>TRBV27|TRBJ1-5|.|.
CASSDRDNQPQHF
TGTGCCAGCAGTGACCGGGATAATCAGCCCCAGCATTTT
>TRBV20-1|TRBJ2-3|.|.
CSANGVDTQYF
TGCAGTGCTAATGGTGTAGATACGCAGTATTTT
>TRBV2|TRBJ2-1|.|.
CALVEDGTGNEQFF
TGTGCCCTAGTGGAAGACGGGACGGGTAATGAGCAGTTCTTC
>TRBV9|TRBJ2-7|.|TRBD2
CASSPRTSGFYEQYF
TGTGCCAGCAGCCCCCGGACTAGCGGGTTCTACGAGCAGTACTTC
>TRBV4-3|TRBJ2-7|.|TRBD2
CASSQANGRADEQYF
TGCGCCAGCAGCCAAGCTAACGGGAGGGCCGACGAGCAGTACTTC
>TRBV14|TRBJ1-1|.|.
CASSHRGGTEAFF
TGTGCCAGCAGCCACAGGGGTGGGACTGAAGCTTTCTTT
>TRBV11-3|TRBJ1-1|few|TRBD1
CASSYARDRYTEAFF
TGTGCCAGCAGCTACGCCCGGGACAGGTACACTGAAGCTTTCTTT
>TRBV15|TRBJ2-3|.|.
CATSRDGGLGTDTQYF
TGTGCCACCAGCCGCGACGGGGGCTTGGGCACAGATACGCAGTATTTT
>TRBV7-2|TRBJ1-1|.|.
CASSLARLNTEAFF
TGTGCCAGCAGCTTAGCACGGCTGAACACTGAAGCTTTCTTT
>TRBV28|TRBJ2-7|.|.
CASSLLVSPYEQYF
TGTGCCAGCAGTTTATTGGTCAGCCCCTACGAGCAGTACTTC
>TRBV2|TRBJ2-7|.|.
CASSESQVPSYEQYF
TGTGCCAGCAGTGAAAGCCAGGTCCCCTCCTACGAGCAGTACTTC
>TRBV28|TRBJ2-3|few|.
CASSFSALYRPPSTDTQYF
TGTGCCAGCAGTTTTTCCGCCCTTTACCGACCACCCTCCACAGATACGCAGTATTTT
>TRBV7-2|TRBJ2-1|.|.
CASSPPVGKEKFF
TGTGCCAGCAGCCCACCCGTAGGAAAGGAAAAGTTCTTC
>TRBV3-1/TRBV3-2|TRBJ2-1|once|TRBD2
CASSQGLAGASKNNEQFF
TGTGCCAGCAGCCAAGGACTAGCGGGAGCTTCAAAGAACAATGAGCAGTTCTTC
>TRBV6-1|TRBJ2-5|.|TRBD1
CASSEGIVRTGSGETQYF
TGTGCCAGCAGTGAGGGGATTGTCCGGACAGGGTCAGGAGAGACCCAGTACTTC